This T cell receptor (beta chain) originates from a study of blood T cell repertoires in COVID-19. The wider study: Sites across the United States, Italy and Spain contributed samples from acute and convalescent COVID-19. PBMCs, B-cell-depleted T cells, or T cells were the source of the cDNA or gDNA that made up the material.

Authors' processing steps: For nucleated cells, counts were estimated from reference gene primer amplification. Some clones are missing from TCRdb's copy, which holds only in-frame ones; the method was immunoSEQ multiplex PCR. The V and J calls and clone size come from that table; D and trimming were worked out from the DNA. The sample lists roughly 230,000 clones; about 85% were seen once. This clone was recorded a few times. V was clipped by 5 bases and J by 7 bases; unmatched bases: 7. The V gene's germline CDR1 is SGHVS and CDR2 FQNEAQ. The CDR3 sequence is 15 residues long. The V and J genes are TRBV7-8 and TRBJ1-6, with TRBD1 matching over 8 bases. The specimen was peripheral blood. The clonotype comes from a man between 40 and 49 years old with acute or convalescent COVID-19. In DNA form, the CDR3 reads TGTGCCAGCAGCCAGGGGGCCCCGGGGAATTCACCCCTCCACTTT. It is translated as CASSQGAPGNSPLHF. Filled out from reference TRBV7-8 and TRBJ1-6, the complete variable domain reads GAGVSQSPRYKVAKRGQDVALRCDPISGHVSLFWYQQALGQGPEFLTYFQNEAQLDKSGLPSDRFFAERPEGSVSTLKIQRTQQEDSAVYLCASSQGAPGNSPLHFGNGTRLTVT.